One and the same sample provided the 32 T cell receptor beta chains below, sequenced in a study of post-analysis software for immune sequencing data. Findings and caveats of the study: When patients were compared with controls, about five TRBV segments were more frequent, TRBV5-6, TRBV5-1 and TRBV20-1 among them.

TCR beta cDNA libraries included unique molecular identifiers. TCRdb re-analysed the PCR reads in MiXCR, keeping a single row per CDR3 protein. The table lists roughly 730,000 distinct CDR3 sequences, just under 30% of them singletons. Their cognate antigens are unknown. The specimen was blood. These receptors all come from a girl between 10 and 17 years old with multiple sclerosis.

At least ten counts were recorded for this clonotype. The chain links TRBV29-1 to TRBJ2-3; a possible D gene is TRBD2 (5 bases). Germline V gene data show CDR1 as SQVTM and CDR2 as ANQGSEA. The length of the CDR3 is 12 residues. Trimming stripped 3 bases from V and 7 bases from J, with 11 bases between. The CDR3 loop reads CSVDAAANTQYF. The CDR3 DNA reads TGCAGCGTTGATGCAGCGGCGAATACGCAGTATTTT.

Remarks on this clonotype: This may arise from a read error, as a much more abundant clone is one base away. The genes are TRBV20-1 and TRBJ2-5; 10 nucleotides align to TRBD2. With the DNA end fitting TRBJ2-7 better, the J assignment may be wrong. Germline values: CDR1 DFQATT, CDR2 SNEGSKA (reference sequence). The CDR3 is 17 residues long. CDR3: CSASGGAAGGPVDEQYF. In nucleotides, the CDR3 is TGCAGTGCTAGCGGGGGGGCAGCGGGAGGGCCGGTTGACGAGCAGTACTTC.

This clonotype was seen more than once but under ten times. This CDR3 reads CASSYGGRGLLYYNEQFF. The CDR3 DNA sequence: TGTGCCAGCAGTTACGGGGGTCGGGGGCTCCTATATTACAATGAGCAGTTCTTC. The chain recombines TRBV6-5 with TRBJ2-1; D tentatively reads TRBD1 or TRBD2 (6 bases each). Germline CDR1 MNHEY, CDR2 SVGAGI. The CDR3 runs 18 residues. Trimming took off 2 bases at V and 4 bases at J, with 21 bases between the two ends.

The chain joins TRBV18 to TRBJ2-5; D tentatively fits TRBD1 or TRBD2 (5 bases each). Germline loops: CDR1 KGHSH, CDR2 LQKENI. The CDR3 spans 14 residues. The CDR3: CTNSPPGLSETQYF. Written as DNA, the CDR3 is TGTACCAACTCACCACCGGGGCTATCGGAGACCCAGTACTTC. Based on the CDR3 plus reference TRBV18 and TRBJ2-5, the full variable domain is NAGVMQNPRHLVRRRGQEARLRCSPMKGHSHVYWYRQLPEEGLKFMVYLQKENIIDESGMPKERFSAEFPKEGPSILRIQQVVRGDSAAYFCTNSPPGLSETQYFGPGTRLLVL.

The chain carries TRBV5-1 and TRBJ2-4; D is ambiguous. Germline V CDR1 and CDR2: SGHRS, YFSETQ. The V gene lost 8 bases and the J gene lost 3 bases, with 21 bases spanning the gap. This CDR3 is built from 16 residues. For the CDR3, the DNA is TGCGCCAGGGACGGTGCATCCCCGGTGGACAAAAACATTCAGTACTTC. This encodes CARDGASPVDKNIQYF.

The CDR3 spells CASSRTANNEQFF. The CDR3 nucleotides are TGTGCCAGCAGTCGGACAGCCAACAATGAGCAGTTCTTC. The J gene is TRBJ2-1, the V gene TRBV6-5; TRBD1 might be the D (6 bases). V was pared by 5 bases and J by 5 bases, with 10 bases between. The CDR3 totals 13 residues. In germline, CDR1 is MNHEY, CDR2 SVGAGI.

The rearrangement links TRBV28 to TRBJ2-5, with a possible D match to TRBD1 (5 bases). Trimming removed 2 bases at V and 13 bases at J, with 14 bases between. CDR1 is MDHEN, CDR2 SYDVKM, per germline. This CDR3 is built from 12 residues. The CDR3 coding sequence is TGTGCCAGCAGTTTACTTCAGGGTGTACGGTACTTC. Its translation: CASSLLQGVRYF.

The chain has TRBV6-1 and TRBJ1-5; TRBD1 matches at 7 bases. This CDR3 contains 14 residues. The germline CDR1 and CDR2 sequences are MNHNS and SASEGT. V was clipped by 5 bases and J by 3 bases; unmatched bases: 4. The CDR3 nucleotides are TGTGCCAGCAGTTGGGACAGCTACAATCAGCCCCAGCATTTT. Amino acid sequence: CASSWDSYNQPQHF.

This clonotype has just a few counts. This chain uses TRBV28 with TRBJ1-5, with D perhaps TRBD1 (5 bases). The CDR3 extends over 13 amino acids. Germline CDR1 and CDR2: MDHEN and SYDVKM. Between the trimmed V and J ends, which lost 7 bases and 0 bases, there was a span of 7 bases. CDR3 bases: TGTGCCAGCATCACAGGTAGCAATCAGCCCCAGCATTTT. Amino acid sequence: CASITGSNQPQHF.

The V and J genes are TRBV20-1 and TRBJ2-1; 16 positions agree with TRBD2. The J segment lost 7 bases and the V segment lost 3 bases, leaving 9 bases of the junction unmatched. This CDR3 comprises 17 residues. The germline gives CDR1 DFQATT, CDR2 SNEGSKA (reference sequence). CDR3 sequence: CSARVSGLAGGPNEQFF. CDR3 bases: TGCAGTGCTAGGGTTTCGGGACTAGCGGGAGGGCCAAATGAGCAGTTCTTC.

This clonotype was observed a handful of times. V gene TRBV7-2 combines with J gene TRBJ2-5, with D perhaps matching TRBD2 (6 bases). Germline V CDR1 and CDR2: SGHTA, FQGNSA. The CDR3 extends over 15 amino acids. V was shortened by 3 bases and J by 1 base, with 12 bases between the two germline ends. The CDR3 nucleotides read TGTGCCAGCAGCTTCGGCGGGGCAAGCCAAGAGACCCAGTACTTC. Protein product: CASSFGGASQETQYF.

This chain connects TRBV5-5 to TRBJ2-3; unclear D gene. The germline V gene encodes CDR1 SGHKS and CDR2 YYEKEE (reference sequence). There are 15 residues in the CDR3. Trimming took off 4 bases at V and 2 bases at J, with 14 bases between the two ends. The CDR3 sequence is CASSPYSDHTDTQYF. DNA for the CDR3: TGTGCCAGCAGCCCGTACTCGGACCACACAGATACGCAGTATTTT.

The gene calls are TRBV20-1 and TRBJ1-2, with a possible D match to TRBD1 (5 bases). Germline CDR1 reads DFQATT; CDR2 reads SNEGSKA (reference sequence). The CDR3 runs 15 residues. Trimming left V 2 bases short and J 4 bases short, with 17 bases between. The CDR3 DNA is TGCAGTGCTAGACCCGGGACCGGGGATGGCTATGGCTACACCTTC. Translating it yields CSARPGTGDGYGYTF.

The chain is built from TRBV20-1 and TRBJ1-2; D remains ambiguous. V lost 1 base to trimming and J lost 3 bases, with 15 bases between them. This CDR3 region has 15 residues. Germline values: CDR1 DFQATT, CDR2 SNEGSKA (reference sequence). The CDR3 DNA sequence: TGCAGTGCTAGAGTGGGCAGGTTAACCTACTATGGCTACACCTTC. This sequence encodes CSARVGRLTYYGYTF.

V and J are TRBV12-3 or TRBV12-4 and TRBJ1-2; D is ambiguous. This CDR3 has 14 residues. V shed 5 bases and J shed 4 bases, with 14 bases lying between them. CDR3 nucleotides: TGTGCCAGCAGTCCAATGTCGGCCCTCTATGGCTACACCTTC. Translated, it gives CASSPMSALYGYTF.

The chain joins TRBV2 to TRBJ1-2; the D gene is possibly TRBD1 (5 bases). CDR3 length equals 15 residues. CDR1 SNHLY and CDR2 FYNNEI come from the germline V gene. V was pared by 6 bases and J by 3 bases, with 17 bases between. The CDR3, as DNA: TGTGCCAGCAGCTTAGGTGGGACGGCCTACTATGGCTACACCTTC. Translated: CASSLGGTAYYGYTF.

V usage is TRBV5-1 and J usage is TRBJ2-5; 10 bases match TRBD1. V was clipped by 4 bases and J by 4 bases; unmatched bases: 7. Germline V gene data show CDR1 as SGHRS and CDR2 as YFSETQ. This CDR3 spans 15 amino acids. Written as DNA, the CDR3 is TGCGCCAGCAGCACGGGACAGGGGCCACGAGAGACCCAGTACTTC. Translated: CASSTGQGPRETQYF.

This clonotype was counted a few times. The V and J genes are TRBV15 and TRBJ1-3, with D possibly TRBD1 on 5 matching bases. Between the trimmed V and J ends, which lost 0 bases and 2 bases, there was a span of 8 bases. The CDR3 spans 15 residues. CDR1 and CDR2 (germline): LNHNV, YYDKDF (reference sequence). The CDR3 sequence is CATSRDSGPGNTIYF. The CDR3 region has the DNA TGTGCCACCAGCAGAGATTCAGGGCCTGGAAACACCATATATTTT.

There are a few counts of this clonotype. CDR3 coding DNA: TGCGCCAGCAGCCGCGCCGGGGACTCCTACGACCAGTTCTTC. It specifies CASSRAGDSYDQFF. This sequence joins TRBV4-3 and TRBJ2-1, with D perhaps TRBD2 (6 bases). Germline CDR1 LGHNA, CDR2 YSLEER. The V gene lost 4 bases and the J gene lost 13 bases, with 20 bases spanning the gap. The CDR3 totals 14 residues.

The CDR3 nucleotides are TGTGCCAGCAGCTTAGCTAAGGGAAGGGGACTAGCGATAGCCAAAAACATTCAGTACTTC. It is translated as CASSLAKGRGLAIAKNIQYF. The rearrangement joins TRBV7-2 to TRBJ2-4; 10 bases line up with TRBD2. The ends lost 0 bases at V and 0 bases at J; junction bases unmatched: 11. In germline, CDR1 is SGHTA, CDR2 FQGNSA. This CDR3 has 20 amino acids.

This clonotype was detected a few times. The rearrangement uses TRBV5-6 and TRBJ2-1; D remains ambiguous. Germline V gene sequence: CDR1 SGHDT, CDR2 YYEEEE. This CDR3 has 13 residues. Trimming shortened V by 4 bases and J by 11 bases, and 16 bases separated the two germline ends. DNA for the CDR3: TGTGCCAGCAGCGCAAAACCCGAACGCCAGCAGTTCTTC. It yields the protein CASSAKPERQQFF.

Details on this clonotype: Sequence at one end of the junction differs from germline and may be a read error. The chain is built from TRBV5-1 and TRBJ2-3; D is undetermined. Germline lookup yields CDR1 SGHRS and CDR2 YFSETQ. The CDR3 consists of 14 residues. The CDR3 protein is CASSLVVGTDTQYF. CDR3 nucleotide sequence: TGTGCCAGCAGCTTAGTTGTCGGCACAGATACGCAGTATTTT.

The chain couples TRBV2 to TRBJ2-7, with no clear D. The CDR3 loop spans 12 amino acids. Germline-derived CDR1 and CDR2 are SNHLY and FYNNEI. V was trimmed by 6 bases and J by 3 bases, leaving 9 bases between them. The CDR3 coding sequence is TGTGCCAGCAGAGCCCAGGTCTACGAGCAGTACTTC. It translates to CASRAQVYEQYF.

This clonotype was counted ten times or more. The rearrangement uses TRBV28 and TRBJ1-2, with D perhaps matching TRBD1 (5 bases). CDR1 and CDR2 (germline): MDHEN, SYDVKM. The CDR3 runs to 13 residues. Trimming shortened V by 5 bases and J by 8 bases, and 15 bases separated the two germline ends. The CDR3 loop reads CASSMDRGYGYTF. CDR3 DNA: TGTGCCAGCAGTATGGACCGGGGGTACGGCTACACCTTC.

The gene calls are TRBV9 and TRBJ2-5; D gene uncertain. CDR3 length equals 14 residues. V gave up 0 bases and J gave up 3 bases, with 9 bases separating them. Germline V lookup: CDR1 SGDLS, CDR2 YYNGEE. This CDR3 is CASSVEGREETQYF. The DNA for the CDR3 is TGTGCCAGCAGCGTAGAGGGAAGAGAAGAGACCCAGTACTTC.

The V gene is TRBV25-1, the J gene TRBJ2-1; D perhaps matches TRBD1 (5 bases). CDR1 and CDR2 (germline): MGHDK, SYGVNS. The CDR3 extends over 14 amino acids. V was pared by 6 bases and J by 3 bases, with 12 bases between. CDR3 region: CASSPRVNYNEQFF. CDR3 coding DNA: TGTGCCAGCAGCCCCAGGGTTAACTACAATGAGCAGTTCTTC.

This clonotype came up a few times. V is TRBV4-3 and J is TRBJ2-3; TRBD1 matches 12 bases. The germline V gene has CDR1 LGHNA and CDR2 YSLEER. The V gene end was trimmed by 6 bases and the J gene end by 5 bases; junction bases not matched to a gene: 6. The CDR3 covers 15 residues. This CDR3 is CASREGQGAGDTQYF. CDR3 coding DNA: TGCGCCAGCAGGGAGGGACAGGGGGCAGGAGATACGCAGTATTTT.

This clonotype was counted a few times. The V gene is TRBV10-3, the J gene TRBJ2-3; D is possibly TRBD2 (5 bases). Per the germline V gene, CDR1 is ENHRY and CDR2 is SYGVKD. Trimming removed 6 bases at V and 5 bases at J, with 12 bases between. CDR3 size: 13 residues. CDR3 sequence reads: CAIRYGDGDTQYF. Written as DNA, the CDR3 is TGTGCCATCAGGTACGGGGATGGAGATACGCAGTATTTT.

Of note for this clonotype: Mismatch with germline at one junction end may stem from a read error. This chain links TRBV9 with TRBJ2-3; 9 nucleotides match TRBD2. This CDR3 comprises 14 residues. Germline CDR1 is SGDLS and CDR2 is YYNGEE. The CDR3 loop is CASSSGTSRDTQYF. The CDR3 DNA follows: TGTGCCAGCAGCTCTGGGACTAGCAGAGATACGCAGTATTTT.

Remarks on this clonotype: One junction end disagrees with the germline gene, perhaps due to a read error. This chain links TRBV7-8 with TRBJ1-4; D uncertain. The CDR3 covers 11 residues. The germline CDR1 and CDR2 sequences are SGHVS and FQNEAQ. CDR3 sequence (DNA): TGTGCCTGCAGCTTAGGAGAAAAACTGTTTTTT. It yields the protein CACSLGEKLFF.

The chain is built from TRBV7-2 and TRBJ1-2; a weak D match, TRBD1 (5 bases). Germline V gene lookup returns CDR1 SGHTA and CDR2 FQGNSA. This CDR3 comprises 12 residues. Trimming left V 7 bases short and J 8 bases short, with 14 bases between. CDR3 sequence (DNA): TGTGCCAGCACCCCCGGGGGGATAGGCTACACCTTC. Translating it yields CASTPGGIGYTF.

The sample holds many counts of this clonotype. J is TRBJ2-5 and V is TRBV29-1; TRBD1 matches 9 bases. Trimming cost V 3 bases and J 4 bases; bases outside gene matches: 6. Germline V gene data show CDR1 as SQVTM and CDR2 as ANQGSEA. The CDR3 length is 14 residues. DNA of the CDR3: TGCAGCGTTGATCATGGACAGGGGCGAGAGACCCAGTACTTC. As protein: CSVDHGQGRETQYF.